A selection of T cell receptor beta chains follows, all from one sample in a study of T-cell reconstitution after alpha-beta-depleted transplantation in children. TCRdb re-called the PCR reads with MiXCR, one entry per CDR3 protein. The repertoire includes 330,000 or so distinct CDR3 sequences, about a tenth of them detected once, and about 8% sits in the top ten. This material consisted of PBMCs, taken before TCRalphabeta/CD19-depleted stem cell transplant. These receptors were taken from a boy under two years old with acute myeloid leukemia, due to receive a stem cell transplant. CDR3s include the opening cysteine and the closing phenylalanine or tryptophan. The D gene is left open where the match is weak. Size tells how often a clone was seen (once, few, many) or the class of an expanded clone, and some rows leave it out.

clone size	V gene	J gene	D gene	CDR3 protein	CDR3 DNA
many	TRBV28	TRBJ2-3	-	CASSFSGPTDTQYF	TGTGCCAGCAGTTTTTCGGGGCCCACAGATACGCAGTATTTT
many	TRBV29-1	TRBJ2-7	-	CSVEDLDRPYEQYF	TGCAGCGTTGAAGATCTAGACAGGCCCTACGAGCAGTACTTC
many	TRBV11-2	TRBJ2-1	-	CASSLGAGLYNEQFF	TGTGCCAGCAGCTTAGGGGCGGGGCTATACAATGAGCAGTTCTTC
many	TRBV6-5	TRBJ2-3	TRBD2	CASGAVGGEQYF	TGTGCCAGCGGCGCGGTGGGGGGGGAGCAGTATTTT
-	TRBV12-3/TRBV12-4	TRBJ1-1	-	CASSLANRAPEAFF	TGTGCCAGCAGTTTAGCGAACAGGGCCCCTGAAGCTTTCTTT
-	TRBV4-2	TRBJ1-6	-	CASSHGDRNSPLHF	TGTGCCAGCAGCCATGGTGACAGGAATTCACCCCTCCACTTT
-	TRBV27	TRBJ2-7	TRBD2	CASSYPGLAGGPGEQYF	TGTGCCAGCAGTTATCCGGGACTAGCGGGGGGGCCGGGAGAGCAGTACTTC
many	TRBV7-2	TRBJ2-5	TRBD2	CASSWTSGEETQYF	TGTGCCAGCAGTTGGACTAGCGGCGAAGAGACCCAGTACTTC
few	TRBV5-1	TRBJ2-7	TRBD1	CASSPTGTASSYEQYF	TGCGCCAGCAGCCCGACAGGGACAGCTAGCTCCTACGAGCAGTACTTC
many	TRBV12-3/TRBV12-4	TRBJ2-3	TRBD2	CASSYTMGVAGATDTQYF	TGTGCCAGCAGTTATACTATGGGGGTAGCGGGAGCCACAGATACGCAGTATTTT
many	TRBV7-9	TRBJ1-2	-	CASSPRGVGDGYTF	TGTGCCAGCAGCCCGAGGGGAGTGGGCGATGGCTACACCTTC
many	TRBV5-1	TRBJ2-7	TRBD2	CASSLVGTSGSYEQYF	TGCGCCAGCAGCTTGGTAGGGACTAGCGGTTCCTACGAGCAGTACTTC
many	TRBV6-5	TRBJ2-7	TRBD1	CASSSRTGSREQYF	TGTGCCAGCAGTTCCAGGACAGGGAGTCGGGAGCAGTACTTC
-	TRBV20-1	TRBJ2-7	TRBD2	CSARGTSGGSSSYEQYF	TGCAGTGCTAGGGGGACTAGCGGGGGCTCCAGCTCCTACGAGCAGTACTTC
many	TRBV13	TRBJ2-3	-	CASKEGAADTQYF	TGTGCCAGCAAGGAGGGGGCCGCAGATACGCAGTATTTT
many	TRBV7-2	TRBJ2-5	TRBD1	CASSNRGRETQYF	TGTGCCAGCAGCAACAGGGGCAGGGAGACCCAGTACTTC
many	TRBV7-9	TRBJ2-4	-	CASSEQGMGIQYF	TGTGCCAGCAGCGAGCAGGGAATGGGCATTCAGTACTTC
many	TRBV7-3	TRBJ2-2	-	CASSLTFTGELFF	TGTGCCAGCAGCTTAACTTTCACCGGGGAGCTGTTTTTT
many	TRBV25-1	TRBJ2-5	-	CASSVSGSKETQYF	TGTGCCAGCAGTGTATCCGGGAGCAAAGAGACCCAGTACTTC
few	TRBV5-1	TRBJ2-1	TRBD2	CASSLWASGSGSENEQFF	TGCGCCAGCAGCTTGTGGGCCTCGGGGAGCGGGAGTGAGAATGAGCAGTTCTTC
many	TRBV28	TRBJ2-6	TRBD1	CASSPTLRDSRSGANVLTF	TGTGCCAGCAGTCCCACCCTCCGGGACAGCCGCTCTGGGGCCAACGTCCTGACTTTC
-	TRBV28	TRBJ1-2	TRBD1	CASSRGQGRDYGYTF	TGTGCCAGCAGCAGAGGACAGGGGAGGGACTATGGCTACACCTTC
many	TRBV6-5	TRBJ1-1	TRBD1	CASSSRQGGNTEAFF	TGTGCCAGCAGTTCTCGACAGGGCGGGAACACTGAAGCTTTCTTT
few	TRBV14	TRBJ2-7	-	CASSPGWGSAYEQYF	TGTGCCAGCAGCCCAGGGTGGGGGAGCGCCTACGAGCAGTACTTC
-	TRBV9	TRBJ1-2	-	CASSPRNDYTF	TGTGCCAGCAGCCCAAGGAACGACTACACCTTC